The present T cell receptor (beta chain) was sequenced within a study of shared clonotypes between healthy human individuals. Assay used: immunoSEQ multiplex PCR; TCRdb lists only in-frame clones, some missing. The sample consists of 1.5 million to 2.5 million clones, about 95% of them appearing once. Naive CD8 cells lacked CD45RO and underwent positive selection for CCR7, leaving out terminally differentiated effector memory CD45RA+ cells. The CDR3 is 14 residues long. Trimming shortened V by 9 bases and J by 2 bases, and 16 bases separated the two germline ends. Germline V CDR1 and CDR2: MGHDK, SYGVNS.

The clonotype comes from a young man in good health. The sequenced sample consisted of naive CD8+ T cells sorted from blood. The rearrangement uses TRBV25-1 and TRBJ1-2; maybe TRBD1 (6 bases). CDR3 residues: CASRGGGLNYGYTF. DNA for the CDR3: TGTGCCAGTAGAGGAGGGGGATTAAACTATGGCTACACCTTC.